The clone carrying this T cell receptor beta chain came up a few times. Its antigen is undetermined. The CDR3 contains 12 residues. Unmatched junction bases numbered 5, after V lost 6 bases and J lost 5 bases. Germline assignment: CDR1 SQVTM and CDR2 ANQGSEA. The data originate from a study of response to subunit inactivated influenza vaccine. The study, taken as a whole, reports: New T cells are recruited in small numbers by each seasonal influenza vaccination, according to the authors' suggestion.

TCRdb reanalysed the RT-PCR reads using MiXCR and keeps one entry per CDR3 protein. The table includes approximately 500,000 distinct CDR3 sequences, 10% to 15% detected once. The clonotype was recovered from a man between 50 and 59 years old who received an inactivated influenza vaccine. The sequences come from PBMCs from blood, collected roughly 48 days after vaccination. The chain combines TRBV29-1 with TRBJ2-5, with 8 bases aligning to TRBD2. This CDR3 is CSVGGGRETQYF. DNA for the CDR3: TGCAGCGTCGGCGGGGGGAGGGAGACCCAGTACTTC.